This is a list of T cell receptor beta chains from one sample in a study of OX40 agonist ivuxolimab in advanced cancers. TCRdb's copy holds only in-frame clones and misses some; the assay was immunoSEQ multiplex PCR. The sample holds tens of thousands of clones, approximately 90% seen once. The sample was CD4+ or CD8+ T cells sorted from blood, taken in a trial of the OX40 agonist ivuxolimab. All receptors come from an adult with an advanced solid tumor such as melanoma, head and neck, liver or kidney cancer. CDR3s include the opening cysteine and the closing phenylalanine or tryptophan. Clone size is not always given. Where it is, it says once, few, many or a class for expanded clones.

abundance: few; j_gene: TRBJ1-5; v_gene: TRBV19; CDR3aa: CASSIVGNQPQHF
abundance: -; j_gene: TRBJ1-1; v_gene: TRBV18; CDR3aa: CASSSRQNTEAFF
abundance: -; j_gene: TRBJ2-3; v_gene: TRBV6-5; CDR3aa: CASSFMDTQYF
abundance: -; j_gene: TRBJ2-7; v_gene: TRBV10-1; CDR3aa: CASSDLTCF
abundance: -; j_gene: TRBJ2-2; v_gene: TRBV6-1; CDR3aa: CASSGTANTGELFF
abundance: -; j_gene: TRBJ2-3; v_gene: TRBV6-4; CDR3aa: CASSVQRADTQYF
abundance: -; j_gene: TRBJ1-6; v_gene: TRBV2; CDR3aa: CASRSSYNSPLHF
abundance: -; j_gene: TRBJ2-3; v_gene: TRBV2; CDR3aa: CASSVFRGQDTQYF
abundance: -; j_gene: TRBJ2-2; v_gene: TRBV25-1; CDR3aa: CASSEEGVGTGELFF
abundance: -; j_gene: TRBJ2-2; v_gene: TRBV7-8; CDR3aa: CASSNRQGGTGELFF
abundance: few; j_gene: TRBJ1-1; v_gene: TRBV4-1; CDR3aa: CASSQGLTGTEAFF
abundance: -; j_gene: TRBJ2-5; v_gene: TRBV7-9; CDR3aa: CASSLASLQETQYF
abundance: -; j_gene: TRBJ1-4; v_gene: TRBV30; CDR3aa: CAWRYPGEGEKLFF
abundance: -; j_gene: TRBJ2-1; v_gene: TRBV29-1; CDR3aa: CSVGSSGNNEQFF
abundance: -; j_gene: TRBJ1-5; v_gene: TRBV7-2; CDR3aa: CASSPWTGNNQPQHF
abundance: once; j_gene: TRBJ1-1; v_gene: TRBV28; CDR3aa: CASTSNTEAFF
abundance: few; j_gene: TRBJ1-4; v_gene: TRBV30; CDR3aa: CAWSVVRGSRKLFF
abundance: once; j_gene: TRBJ1-6; v_gene: TRBV30; CDR3aa: CARTSGTGSSPLHF
abundance: -; j_gene: TRBJ1-1; v_gene: TRBV4-3; CDR3aa: CASSRMAGLGTEAFF
abundance: -; j_gene: TRBJ2-5; v_gene: TRBV25-1; CDR3aa: CASSDPRTSSGTQYF
abundance: -; j_gene: TRBJ2-3; v_gene: TRBV6-6; CDR3aa: CASSYGTSGTDTQYF
abundance: -; j_gene: TRBJ2-5; v_gene: TRBV6-4; CDR3aa: CASSDGQGETQYF
abundance: -; j_gene: TRBJ2-7; v_gene: TRBV28; CDR3aa: CASSTPGGSPYEQYF
abundance: -; j_gene: TRBJ1-4; v_gene: TRBV6-6; CDR3aa: CASGDGPTNEKLFF
abundance: -; j_gene: TRBJ2-1; v_gene: TRBV5-1; CDR3aa: CASSSLAGVHNEQFF
abundance: -; j_gene: TRBJ1-2; v_gene: TRBV7-2; CDR3aa: CASSFRQAAYGYTF
abundance: -; j_gene: TRBJ2-5; v_gene: TRBV6-5; CDR3aa: CASSYSRRERETQYF
abundance: -; j_gene: TRBJ2-3; v_gene: TRBV9; CDR3aa: CASSRGTLDTQYF
abundance: -; j_gene: TRBJ2-1; v_gene: TRBV5-1; CDR3aa: CASSSGSSYNEQFF
abundance: -; j_gene: TRBJ2-7; v_gene: TRBV28; CDR3aa: CASSLGTGVYEQYF
abundance: -; j_gene: TRBJ2-7; v_gene: TRBV2; CDR3aa: CASSLPGQGSYEQYF
abundance: -; j_gene: TRBJ2-7; v_gene: TRBV6-6; CDR3aa: CASTPRQGAYEQYF
abundance: -; j_gene: TRBJ2-7; v_gene: TRBV10-1; CDR3aa: CASSGGTVGEQYF